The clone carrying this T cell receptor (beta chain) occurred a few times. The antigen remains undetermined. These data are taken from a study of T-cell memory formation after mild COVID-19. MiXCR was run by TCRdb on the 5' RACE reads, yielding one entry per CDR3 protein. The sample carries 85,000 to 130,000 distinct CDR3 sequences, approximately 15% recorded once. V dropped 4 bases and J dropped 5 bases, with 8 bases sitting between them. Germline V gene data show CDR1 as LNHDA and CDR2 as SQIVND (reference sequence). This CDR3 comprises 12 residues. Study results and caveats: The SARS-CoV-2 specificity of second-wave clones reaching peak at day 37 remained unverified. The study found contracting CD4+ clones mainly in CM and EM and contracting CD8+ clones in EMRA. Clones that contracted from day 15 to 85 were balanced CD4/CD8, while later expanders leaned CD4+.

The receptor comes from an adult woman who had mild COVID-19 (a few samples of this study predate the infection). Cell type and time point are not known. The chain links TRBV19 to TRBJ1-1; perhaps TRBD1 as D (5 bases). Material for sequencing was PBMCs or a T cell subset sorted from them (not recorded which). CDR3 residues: CASSRGWTEAFF. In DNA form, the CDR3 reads TGTGCCAGTAGTAGGGGCTGGACTGAAGCTTTCTTT.